Presented here are 18 T cell receptor beta chains from one specimen sequenced in a study of OX40 agonist ivuxolimab in advanced cancers. This table comes from immunoSEQ multiplex PCR, and its TCRdb copy is limited to in-frame clones, with some not included. The sample has about 110,000 clones; approximately 90% are singletons. Sequencing was performed on CD4+ or CD8+ T cells sorted from blood, taken in a trial of the OX40 agonist ivuxolimab. These TCRs come from an adult with an advanced solid tumor such as melanoma, head and neck, liver or kidney cancer.

DNA of the CDR3: TGCGCCAGCAGCTGGGGGGTACTTCCCCGGGGGGCCACTGAAGCTTTCTTT. This encodes CASSWGVLPRGATEAFF. The rearrangement links TRBV5-1 to TRBJ1-1, with D maybe TRBD1 (6 bases). Germline V gives CDR1 SGHRS, CDR2 YFSETQ. This CDR3 region has 17 residues. Between the trimmed V and J ends, which lost 3 bases and 4 bases, there was a span of 22 bases.

V is TRBV7-2 and J is TRBJ1-3; D is perhaps TRBD1 (6 bases). Germline assignment: CDR1 SGHTA and CDR2 FQGNSA. V lost 7 bases and J lost 4, with 14 bases in between. This CDR3 spans 14 amino acids. CDR3 coding DNA: TGTGCCAGCACCTCGGGGGGCAGGGGAAACACCATATATTTT. It encodes CASTSGGRGNTIYF.

V is TRBV5-8 and J is TRBJ1-1; TRBD1 matches at 7 bases. This CDR3 is built from 13 residues. With 2 bases clipped from V and 11 bases from J, the junction kept 9 bases outside the gene matches. Germline CDR1 is SGHTS and CDR2 is YDEGEE. The CDR3 loop is CASSFRGMVVAFF. For the CDR3, the DNA is TGTGCCAGCAGCTTCAGGGGGATGGTCGTGGCTTTCTTT.

The gene calls are TRBV6-1 and TRBJ1-4; D gene ambiguous. This CDR3 has 16 amino acids. CDR1 is MNHNS, CDR2 SASEGT, per germline. The V and J ends lost 2 bases and 0 bases respectively, with 10 bases between them. The CDR3 here is CASSERTGSTNEKLFF. Written as DNA, the CDR3 is TGTGCCAGCAGTGAAAGAACCGGTTCAACTAATGAAAAACTGTTTTTT.

This chain connects TRBV5-6 to TRBJ2-7; a weak D match, TRBD1 (5 bases). The CDR3 is 13 amino acids. Per the germline V gene, CDR1 is SGHDT and CDR2 is YYEEEE. V dropped 4 bases and J dropped 4 bases, with 12 bases sitting between them. CDR3 amino acids: CASSRRQGYEQYF. CDR3 sequence (DNA): TGTGCCAGCAGCAGACGTCAGGGATACGAGCAGTACTTC.

The chain is built from TRBV18 and TRBJ1-1, with D possibly TRBD1 on 5 matching bases. This CDR3 has 15 amino acids. Trimming removed 3 bases from V and 0 bases from J, with 11 bases in between. Germline V lookup: CDR1 KGHSH, CDR2 LQKENI. The CDR3 nucleotides read TGTGCCAGCTCACCGGGGCAGAGTATGAACACTGAAGCTTTCTTT. Amino acid sequence: CASSPGQSMNTEAFF.

This chain joins TRBV29-1 and TRBJ2-3; D uncertain. Trimming cost V 7 bases and J 6 bases, with 11 bases left between them. CDR3 length equals 11 residues. Germline loops: CDR1 SQVTM, CDR2 ANQGSEA. The CDR3 sequence: CSAPAIDTQYF. The CDR3 DNA reads as TGCAGCGCCCCGGCAATCGATACGCAGTATTTT.

The chain recombines TRBV30 with TRBJ2-5; 13 bases are a match to TRBD2. Germline-derived CDR1 and CDR2 are GTSNPN and SVGIG (reference sequence). V was pared by 0 bases and J by 5 bases, with 6 bases of the junction left unmatched. There are 16 residues in the CDR3. This CDR3 is CAWSVLAGGPKETQYF. CDR3 bases: TGTGCCTGGAGTGTACTAGCGGGGGGGCCCAAGGAGACCCAGTACTTC.

This chain joins TRBV6-1 and TRBJ2-7, with D unclear. CDR3 length: 13 residues. The germline V and J ends were trimmed by 7 bases and 9 bases, with 19 bases remaining between them. Germline lookup yields CDR1 MNHNS and CDR2 SASEGT. CDR3 nucleotide sequence: TGTGCCAGCATTTCTGGGCCAGACATGAGGCAGTACTTC. Translating it yields CASISGPDMRQYF.

This chain links TRBV27 with TRBJ2-7, with D unresolved. Trimming took 8 bases from V and 7 from J, leaving 21 bases between them. This CDR3 is built from 14 residues. The germline gives CDR1 MNHEY, CDR2 SMNVEV (reference sequence). CDR3 protein: CASQLRILEREQYF. Written as DNA, the CDR3 is TGTGCCAGCCAGCTCCGTATACTTGAACGGGAGCAGTACTTC.

The CDR3: CASSSGYSDTQYF. The CDR3 DNA reads as TGTGCCAGCAGCTCAGGGTATTCAGATACGCAGTATTTT. The rearrangement joins TRBV11-3 to TRBJ2-3, with a weak D call TRBD1 (5 bases). The V gene lost 4 bases and the J gene lost 4 bases, with 9 bases spanning the gap. Looked up from germline, CDR1 is SGHNT and CDR2 is YENEEA. The CDR3 length is 13 residues.

This chain uses TRBV29-1 with TRBJ2-7, with no clear D. Trimming took 4 bases from V and 5 from J, leaving 12 bases between them. This CDR3 contains 12 residues. The V gene's germline CDR1 is SQVTM and CDR2 ANQGSEA. The CDR3 region is CSVVVLGNEQYF. CDR3 in DNA: TGCAGCGTTGTGGTATTAGGAAACGAGCAGTACTTC.

The chain has TRBV11-1 and TRBJ1-1; TRBD1 matches 8 bases. The CDR3 has 14 residues. Germline V gene data show CDR1 as SGHAT and CDR2 as FQDESV (reference sequence). V was clipped by 5 bases and J by 5 bases; unmatched bases: 7. This CDR3 reads CASSTNRGLTEAFF. The CDR3 region has the DNA TGTGCCAGCAGCACGAACAGGGGGTTAACTGAAGCTTTCTTT.

The chain employs TRBV5-1 and TRBJ1-2; D perhaps matches TRBD1 (6 bases). Trimming removed 0 bases at V and 4 bases at J, with 16 bases between. The germline V gene encodes CDR1 SGHRS and CDR2 YFSETQ. The CDR3 is 16 residues long. The CDR3: CASSLAGGASIYGYTF. Here the CDR3 DNA reads TGCGCCAGCAGCTTGGCCGGGGGGGCTAGTATCTATGGCTACACCTTC.

This clone was recorded a few times. The rearrangement joins TRBV7-9 to TRBJ2-2; TRBD2 is a possible D gene (5 bases). V was pared by 5 bases and J by 6 bases, with 13 bases between. CDR3 length equals 14 residues. Per germline, CDR1 SEHNR and CDR2 FQNEAQ (reference sequence). CDR3: CASSLSVEAGELFF. The DNA for the CDR3 is TGTGCCAGCAGCCTTAGCGTGGAGGCCGGGGAGCTGTTTTTT.

Only one count was recorded for this clone. Other DNA sequences of this sample code for an identical CDR3. The V gene is TRBV18, the J gene TRBJ2-5; perhaps D is TRBD1 or TRBD2 (5 bases each). The CDR3 runs 15 residues. V was trimmed by 2 bases and J by 4 bases, leaving 14 bases between them. Germline V gives CDR1 KGHSH, CDR2 LQKENI. CDR3 sequence (DNA): TGTGCCAGCTCACCAGGGGGAAGGGGCAGAGAGACCCAGTACTTC. Amino acid sequence: CASSPGGRGRETQYF.

The chain has TRBV6-6 and TRBJ1-1; no clear D. With 2 bases removed from V and 6 bases from J, the gap between germline ends came to 10 bases. Germline V gene sequence: CDR1 MNHNY, CDR2 SVGAGI (reference sequence). CDR3 length equals 13 residues. The CDR3 spells CASSYPDLAEAFF. The CDR3 coding sequence is TGTGCCAGCAGTTACCCGGATCTTGCTGAAGCTTTCTTT.

The chain combines TRBV19 with TRBJ1-2; D is unclear. The CDR3 length is 14 residues. Trimming left V 6 bases short and J 2 bases short, with 13 bases between. Germline V gene sequence: CDR1 LNHDA, CDR2 SQIVND (reference sequence). CDR3 protein: CASSLSSGNYGYTF. The CDR3 region has the DNA TGTGCCAGTAGCCTATCGTCCGGGAACTATGGCTACACCTTC.